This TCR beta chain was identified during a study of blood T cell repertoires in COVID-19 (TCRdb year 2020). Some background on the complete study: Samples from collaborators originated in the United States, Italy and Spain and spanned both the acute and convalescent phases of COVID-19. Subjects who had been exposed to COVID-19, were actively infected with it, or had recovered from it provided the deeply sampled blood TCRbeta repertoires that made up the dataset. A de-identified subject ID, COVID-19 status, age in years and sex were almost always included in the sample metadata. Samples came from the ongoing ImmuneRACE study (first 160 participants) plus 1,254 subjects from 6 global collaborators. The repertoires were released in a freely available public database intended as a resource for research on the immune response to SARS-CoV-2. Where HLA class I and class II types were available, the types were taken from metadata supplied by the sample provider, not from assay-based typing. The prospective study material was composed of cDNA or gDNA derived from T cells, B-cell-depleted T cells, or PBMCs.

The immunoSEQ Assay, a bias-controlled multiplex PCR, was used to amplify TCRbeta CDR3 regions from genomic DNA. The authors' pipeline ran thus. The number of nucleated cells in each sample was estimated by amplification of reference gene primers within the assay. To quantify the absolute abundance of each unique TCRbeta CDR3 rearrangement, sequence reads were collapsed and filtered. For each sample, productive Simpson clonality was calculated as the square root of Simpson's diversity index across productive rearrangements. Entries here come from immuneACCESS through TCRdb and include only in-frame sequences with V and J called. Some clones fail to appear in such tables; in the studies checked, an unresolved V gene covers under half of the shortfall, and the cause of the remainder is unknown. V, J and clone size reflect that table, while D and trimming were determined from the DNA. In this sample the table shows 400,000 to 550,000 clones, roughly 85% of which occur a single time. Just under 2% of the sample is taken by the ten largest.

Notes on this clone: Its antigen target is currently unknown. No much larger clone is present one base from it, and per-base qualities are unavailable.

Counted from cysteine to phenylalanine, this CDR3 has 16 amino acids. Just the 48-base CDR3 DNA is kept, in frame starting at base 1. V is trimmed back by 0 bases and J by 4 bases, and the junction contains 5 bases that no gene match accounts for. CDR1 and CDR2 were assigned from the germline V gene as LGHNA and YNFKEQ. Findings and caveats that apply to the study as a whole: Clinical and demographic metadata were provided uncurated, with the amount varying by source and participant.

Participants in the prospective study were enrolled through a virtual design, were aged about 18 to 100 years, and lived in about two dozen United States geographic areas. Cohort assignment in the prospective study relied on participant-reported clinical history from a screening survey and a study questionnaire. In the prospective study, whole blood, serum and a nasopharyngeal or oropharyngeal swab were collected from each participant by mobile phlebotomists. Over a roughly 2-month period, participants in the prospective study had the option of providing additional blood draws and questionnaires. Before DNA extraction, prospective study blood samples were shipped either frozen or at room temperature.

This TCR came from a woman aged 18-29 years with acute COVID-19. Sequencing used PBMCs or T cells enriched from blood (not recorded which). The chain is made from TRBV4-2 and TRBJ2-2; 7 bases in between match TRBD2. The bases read TGTGCCAGCAGCCAAGAAGGGGCGGGGGTCACCGGGGAGCTGTTTTTT. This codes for CASSQEGAGVTGELFF.